The next 17 T cell receptor beta chains were all read from a single sample in a study of shared clonotypes between healthy human individuals. Produced via immunoSEQ multiplex PCR; TCRdb's table is partial and in-frame only. This sample yields 2 million to 3 million clones, of which approximately 92% are seen a single time; about 0.13% belongs to the top ten. Specimen: naive CD4+ T cells sorted from blood. Subset meaning: CD45RA+ positively selected. These receptors all come from a man aged 18 to 30 in good health.

This rearrangement joins TRBV10-3 to TRBJ1-2, with unresolved D. Germline V gene sequence: CDR1 ENHRY, CDR2 SYGVKD. Trimming removed 2 bases from V and 2 bases from J, with 9 bases in between. The CDR3 covers 14 residues. The CDR3 sequence is CAISEEGRNYGYTF. The CDR3 nucleotides are TGTGCCATCAGTGAGGAGGGTCGGAACTATGGCTACACCTTC.

The V and J genes are TRBV5-4 and TRBJ2-7; D is unclear. This CDR3 contains 15 residues. With 3 bases removed from V and 0 bases from J, the gap between germline ends came to 13 bases. Germline-derived CDR1 and CDR2 are SGHNT and YYREEE (reference sequence). Here the CDR3 reads CASSYPGSASYEQYF. The CDR3 region has the DNA TGTGCCAGCAGCTATCCCGGGTCTGCCTCCTACGAGCAGTACTTC.

The genes are TRBV28 and TRBJ2-5; 7 bases are a match to TRBD2. Germline V gene sequence: CDR1 MDHEN, CDR2 SYDVKM. There are 14 residues in the CDR3. Trimming took 3 bases from V and 5 from J; bases not matched to a gene: 6. CDR3 residues: CASSLAGERETQYF. For the CDR3, the DNA is TGTGCCAGCAGTTTGGCGGGGGAACGTGAGACCCAGTACTTC.

The chain is built from TRBV5-4 and TRBJ2-7, with a possible D match to TRBD1 (6 bases). The length of the CDR3 is 15 residues. Germline CDR1 and CDR2: SGHNT and YYREEE (reference sequence). Trimming left V 5 bases short and J 0 bases short, with 15 bases between. The CDR3 reads CASSRGGSYSYEQYF. The CDR3 DNA reads TGTGCCAGCAGTCGTGGGGGCAGTTACTCCTACGAGCAGTACTTC.

The chain recombines TRBV7-8 with TRBJ1-2; TRBD1 matches 10 bases. The germline gives CDR1 SGHVS, CDR2 FQNEAQ. Losses at the gene ends were 0 bases for V and 3 bases for J; bases not matched to a gene: 1. The CDR3 has 15 amino acids. CDR3: CASSLAGTGDYGYTF. The CDR3 DNA reads TGTGCCAGCAGCTTAGCGGGGACAGGGGACTATGGCTACACCTTC.

This clone has only a few counts. J is TRBJ1-1 and V is TRBV9; D may be TRBD1 (5 bases). Germline loops: CDR1 SGDLS, CDR2 YYNGEE. V dropped 4 bases and J dropped 1 base, with 14 bases sitting between them. The CDR3 spans 15 residues. The chain's CDR3 is CASSISGVPNTEAFF. The CDR3 region has the DNA TGTGCCAGCAGCATTTCGGGGGTACCGAACACTGAAGCTTTCTTT. Looking up the rest from reference TRBV9 and TRBJ1-1 gives the full variable domain: DSGVTQTPKHLITATGQRVTLRCSPRSGDLSVYWYQQSLDQGLQFLIQYYNGEERAKGNILERFSAQQFPDLHSELNLSSLELGDSALYFCASSISGVPNTEAFFGQGTRLTVV.

J is TRBJ2-2 and V is TRBV7-2; D not certain. The CDR3 spans 14 residues. From germline, CDR1 is SGHTA and CDR2 FQGNSA. Trimming took 5 bases from V and 1 from J, leaving 8 bases between them. The CDR3 bases are TGTGCCAGCAGCCCCCCAAAGAACACCGGGGAGCTGTTTTTT. It yields the protein CASSPPKNTGELFF.

Note on this clone: This same CDR3 is encoded by further DNA sequences in the sample. The rearrangement joins TRBV18 to TRBJ2-7, with D tentatively TRBD1 or TRBD2 (5 bases each). V was trimmed by 1 base and J by 3 bases, leaving 7 bases between them. CDR1 and CDR2 from the germline V gene are KGHSH and LQKENI. The CDR3 extends over 13 amino acids. Here the CDR3 reads CASSPRGSYEQYF. The CDR3 nucleotides read TGTGCCAGCTCACCACGGGGGAGCTACGAGCAGTACTTC.

V and J are TRBV10-3 and TRBJ2-6; 7 bases fit TRBD1. V trimming: 5 bases; J trimming: 1 base; junction bases outside the gene matches: 8. Germline V gene sequence: CDR1 ENHRY, CDR2 SYGVKD. This CDR3 has 17 residues. The CDR3 is CAISTQGIGSGANVLTF. In DNA, the CDR3 is TGTGCCATCAGTACACAGGGGATCGGTTCTGGGGCCAACGTCCTGACTTTC.

This sequence joins TRBV15 and TRBJ1-4; 11 positions agree with TRBD1. The length of the CDR3 is 16 residues. J was trimmed by 2 bases and V by 5 bases; bases with no gene match: 4. Germline assignment: CDR1 LNHNV and CDR2 YYDKDF (reference sequence). CDR3 DNA: TGTGCCACCAGCGCGGACAGGGGGCTGACTAATGAAAAACTGTTTTTT. This sequence encodes CATSADRGLTNEKLFF.

The CDR3 reads CASSYSNQKETQYF. The CDR3 DNA reads as TGTGCCAGCAGTTACTCGAACCAGAAAGAGACCCAGTACTTC. The chain couples TRBV6-5 to TRBJ2-5, with no clear D. Germline CDR1 is MNHEY and CDR2 is SVGAGI. Trimming stripped 0 bases from V and 3 bases from J, with 8 bases between. The CDR3 covers 14 residues.

The CDR3 reads CASSQFPGGEGYNSPLHF. CDR3 nucleotides: TGCGCCAGCAGCCAATTTCCCGGGGGGGAGGGGTATAATTCACCCCTCCACTTT. The J gene is TRBJ1-6, the V gene TRBV4-1, with a weak D call TRBD1 (5 bases). Germline CDR1 is MGHRA and CDR2 is YSYEKL. The CDR3 length is 18 residues. V lost 2 bases and J 4 bases, leaving 18 bases between the germline ends.

The chain joins TRBV7-3 to TRBJ2-3; 14 positions match TRBD2. The CDR3 is made up of 16 amino acids. V trimming: 4 bases; J trimming: 6 bases; junction bases outside the gene matches: 6. CDR1 SGHTA and CDR2 FQGTGA come from the germline V gene. CDR3 region: CASSSKGLAGDDTQYF. DNA of the CDR3: TGTGCCAGCAGCTCTAAGGGACTAGCGGGGGACGATACGCAGTATTTT.

The chain combines TRBV5-1 with TRBJ2-2; 9 nucleotides match TRBD1. CDR1 and CDR2 from the germline V gene are SGHRS and YFSETQ. Unmatched junction bases numbered 2, after V lost 3 bases and J lost 2 bases. This CDR3 is 15 amino acids long. CDR3 sequence: CASSSGQGNTGELFF. In DNA, the CDR3 is TGCGCCAGCAGCTCGGGACAGGGAAACACCGGGGAGCTGTTTTTT.

As DNA, the CDR3 is TGCAGCGTGACAGGGACAGGAGATACGCAGTATTTT. Protein product: CSVTGTGDTQYF. The rearrangement links TRBV29-1 to TRBJ2-3, with 8 bases matching TRBD1. Trimming removed 6 bases from V and 5 bases from J; junction bases left unmatched: 4. This CDR3 is built from 12 residues. The germline V gene encodes CDR1 SQVTM and CDR2 ANQGSEA.

A single count supports this clone. The chain couples TRBV5-1 to TRBJ2-1, with 8 bases identical to TRBD2. There are 16 residues in the CDR3. V lost 0 bases, J lost 4 bases, and 6 bases stayed unmatched. From germline, CDR1 is SGHRS and CDR2 YFSETQ. The CDR3 reads CASSLEVAGPYNEQFF. In nucleotides, the CDR3 is TGCGCCAGCAGCTTGGAGGTAGCGGGGCCTTACAATGAGCAGTTCTTC.

The chain couples TRBV4-3 to TRBJ1-3, with 7 bases lining up with TRBD1. Germline CDR1 is LGHNA and CDR2 is YSLEER. The CDR3 is 17 residues long. Trimming removed 1 base from V and 0 bases from J; junction bases left unmatched: 6. The CDR3 loop reads CASSQGTGASSGNTIYF. In nucleotides, the CDR3 is TGCGCCAGCAGCCAAGGGACAGGTGCTAGCTCTGGAAACACCATATATTTT.